The 2 T cell receptor beta chains below all came from one sample that was sequenced in a study of graft-versus-host responses after intestinal transplantation. Some clones are missing from TCRdb's copy, which holds only in-frame ones; the method was immunoSEQ multiplex PCR. The data contain over 100,000 clones, 85% to 95% of them seen just once; the ten biggest clones take up approximately 0.25%. Antigens for these TCRs are unknown. The sample was unstimulated CD4+ T cells sorted from spleen or lymph node cells, taken before transplant. Source of these receptors: a human donor who was the organ donor for an intestinal transplant.

The chain combines TRBV29-1 with TRBJ1-2; a possible D gene is TRBD1 (6 bases). From germline, CDR1 is SQVTM and CDR2 ANQGSEA. This CDR3 spans 13 amino acids. V was cut by 8 bases and J by 2 bases, with 15 bases left in between. CDR3 nucleotides: TGCAGCCCCTTTTTTGGGGGCAACTATGGCTACACCTTC. Its protein product is CSPFFGGNYGYTF.

The chain couples TRBV4-1 to TRBJ2-1; 11 bases are a match to TRBD2. V lost 4 bases and J lost 5; bases outside the gene matches: 4. This CDR3 spans 15 amino acids. The germline V gene encodes CDR1 MGHRA and CDR2 YSYEKL. The CDR3 reads CASSRLAGIHNEQFF. CDR3 nucleotide sequence: TGCGCCAGCAGCCGACTAGCGGGAATTCACAATGAGCAGTTCTTC.